Described below is a single TCR beta chain sequence and its context. This entry belongs to a study of blood T cell repertoires in COVID-19. Methods used by the authors: Amplification of reference gene primers was used by the study to estimate nucleated cell counts. Produced via immunoSEQ multiplex PCR; TCRdb's table is partial and in-frame only. V, J and clone size are those of that table, while D and trimming were read from the DNA. The repertoire has approximately 140,000 clones, 80% of them found once; the top ten carry under 15%. Trimming removed 2 bases at V and 6 bases at J, with 16 bases between. This CDR3 has 15 residues. The germline V gene encodes CDR1 LGHNT and CDR2 FRNRAP.

What was sequenced was peripheral blood. The chain couples TRBV12-5 to TRBJ1-2, with D maybe TRBD1 (6 bases). This sequence originates from a man in his sixties with active or convalescent COVID-19. As DNA, the CDR3 is TGTGCTAGTGGTTTGAGGTCGGGGGGGCCGGATGGCTACACCTTC. As protein: CASGLRSGGPDGYTF.